These 8 T cell receptor beta chains were all obtained from the same sample, sequenced in a study of shared clonotypes between healthy human individuals. The method was immunoSEQ multiplex PCR; TCRdb's version includes in-frame clones alone and lacks a portion of them. Here the sample spans approximately 2,300,000 clones, about nine tenths being singletons. Sequencing was carried out using naive CD4+ T cells from PBMCs. The subset is: CD45RA+ positively selected. All receptors derive from a young man in good health. Some clones in this sample may be carry-over from other donors' samples.

V gene TRBV28 combines with J gene TRBJ1-1; D unclear. The germline V and J ends were trimmed by 3 bases and 6 bases, with 11 bases remaining between them. The germline V gene has CDR1 MDHEN and CDR2 SYDVKM. This CDR3 spans 13 amino acids. CDR3: CASSFGPRPEAFF. The CDR3, as DNA: TGTGCCAGCAGTTTTGGACCCCGGCCTGAAGCTTTCTTT.

The chain employs TRBV14 and TRBJ1-5; 8 bases match TRBD1. J gave up 6 bases and V 2 bases, and 9 bases lay outside the gene matches. There are 16 residues in the CDR3. Germline-derived CDR1 and CDR2 are SGHDN and FVKESK. Written as DNA, the CDR3 is TGTGCCAGCAGCCAATCTCAGACAGGGGCCGGTCAGCCCCAGCATTTT. This translates into CASSQSQTGAGQPQHF.

In DNA form, the CDR3 reads TGTGCCAGCAGTGAGAATCCGGGAAAACTGTTTTTT. It encodes CASSENPGKLFF. This chain uses TRBV25-1 with TRBJ1-4; D uncertain. Germline assignment: CDR1 MGHDK and CDR2 SYGVNS. V lost 3 bases and J 10 bases, leaving 9 bases between the germline ends. The CDR3 is made up of 12 amino acids.

The J gene is TRBJ2-7, the V gene TRBV6-5; the match to TRBD1 covers 8 bases. The CDR3 length is 15 residues. Germline CDR1 MNHEY, CDR2 SVGAGI. With V trimmed by 8 bases and J by 2 bases, 11 bases remained unmatched. CDR3 coding DNA: TGTGCCAGCCGATTCACCGGGACAGGCGCCTACGAGCAGTACTTC. It codes for CASRFTGTGAYEQYF.

This rearrangement joins TRBV5-1 to TRBJ2-7; 8 nucleotides match TRBD1. This CDR3 contains 15 residues. Germline lookup yields CDR1 SGHRS and CDR2 YFSETQ. J was trimmed by 7 bases and V by 2 bases; bases with no gene match: 11. This CDR3 is CASSFSGQATGEQYF. In DNA form, the CDR3 reads TGCGCCAGCAGCTTCTCGGGACAGGCGACGGGAGAGCAGTACTTC.

This clone has only a few counts. The rearrangement links TRBV10-3 to TRBJ1-2; possible D gene TRBD1, 5 bases. V was shortened by 6 bases and J by 8 bases, with 13 bases between the two germline ends. Germline V CDR1 and CDR2: ENHRY, SYGVKD. The CDR3 is 12 residues long. For the CDR3, the DNA is TGTGCCATCAGCCGGGTAGGGGACGGCTACACCTTC. This codes for CAISRVGDGYTF.

The gene calls are TRBV29-1 and TRBJ2-6; 7 bases align to TRBD1. CDR1 and CDR2 (germline): SQVTM, ANQGSEA. Trimming took 5 bases from V and 0 from J; bases not matched to a gene: 4. The CDR3 runs to 15 residues. CDR3: CSVRGQYSGANVLTF. CDR3 bases: TGCAGCGTTCGGGGACAGTACTCTGGGGCCAACGTCCTGACTTTC. The full variable domain, in which reference TRBV29-1 and TRBJ2-6 provide the parts outside the CDR3, is SAVISQKPSRDICQRGTSLTIQCQVDSQVTMMFWYRQQPGQSLTLIATANQGSEATYESGFVIDKFPISRPNLTFSTLTVSNMSPEDSSIYLCSVRGQYSGANVLTFGAGSRLTVL.

The chain combines TRBV4-1 with TRBJ2-7; 7 bases fit TRBD2. Trimming at V came to 4 bases and at J to 3 bases, leaving 9 bases not matched to a gene. CDR1 and CDR2 from the germline V gene are MGHRA and YSYEKL. This CDR3 is built from 15 residues. In nucleotides, the CDR3 is TGCGCCAGCAGCCGAAAGTCGGCGGGAGACTACGAGCAGTACTTC. Protein: CASSRKSAGDYEQYF.